A single sample is the source of the 8 T cell receptor beta chains below, sequenced in a study of spatial heterogeneity in lung cancer. Specified time point: blood at routine non-recurrence follow-up after resection. One entry per CDR3 protein, called by TCRdb with MiXCR from the 5' RACE reads. The table includes about 94,000 distinct CDR3 sequences, roughly a fifth detected once. This material consisted of PBMCs, taken at follow-up. The source is a male donor with early-stage non-small cell lung cancer.

This chain connects TRBV24-1 to TRBJ2-3; no clear D gene. V lost 4 bases to trimming and J lost 2 bases, with 9 bases between them. Looked up from germline, CDR1 is KGHDR and CDR2 is SFDVKD. The length of the CDR3 is 14 residues. The CDR3 bases are TGTGCCACCAGTGACCCTACCTACACAGATACGCAGTATTTT. This encodes CATSDPTYTDTQYF.

The table lists this clonotype with a few counts. The chain joins TRBV11-2 to TRBJ2-7; a weak D match, TRBD1 (5 bases). This CDR3 contains 13 residues. V was cut by 2 bases and J by 1 base, with 6 bases left in between. The germline gives CDR1 SGHAT, CDR2 FQNNGV. The CDR3 DNA is TGTGCCAGCAGCTTACAGGGTTCCTACGAGCAGTACGTC. Amino acids: CASSLQGSYEQYV.

This clonotype was counted between two and nine times. The chain carries TRBV30 and TRBJ2-3; TRBD2 is a possible D gene (6 bases). Germline CDR1 and CDR2: GTSNPN and SVGIG (reference sequence). This CDR3 region has 12 residues. V was cut by 4 bases and J by 4 bases, with 9 bases left in between. The CDR3 coding sequence is TGTGCCTGGATGCGGGGCTCAGATACGCAGTATTTT. This encodes CAWMRGSDTQYF.

The chain carries TRBV20-1 and TRBJ2-2; the D is unclear. This CDR3 has 15 amino acids. Germline lookup yields CDR1 DFQATT and CDR2 SNEGSKA (reference sequence). Trimming removed 1 base at V and 0 bases at J, with 9 bases between. The CDR3 region has the DNA TGCAGTGCTAGAGCTAGTTGGGCGAACACCGGGGAGCTGTTTTTT. This sequence encodes CSARASWANTGELFF.

This clonotype was seen only a few times. The V call is TRBV3-1, the J call TRBJ2-1, with 8 bases lining up with TRBD1. The CDR3 sequence is 16 residues long. The junction had 5 bases not matched to a gene; V was cut back by 0 bases and J by 4 bases. Germline CDR1 LGHDT, CDR2 YNNKEL (reference sequence). CDR3 in amino acids: CASSQDRDRLYNEQFF. The CDR3 bases are TGTGCCAGCAGCCAAGATCGGGACAGGCTATACAATGAGCAGTTCTTC.

CDR3: CSATAGGRRGTQYF. The CDR3 coding sequence is TGCAGTGCTACTGCGGGGGGTCGAAGGGGGACCCAGTACTTC. The rearrangement links TRBV20-1 to TRBJ2-5; 8 bases map to TRBD2. The length of the CDR3 is 14 residues. From germline, CDR1 is DFQATT and CDR2 SNEGSKA (reference sequence). V lost 4 bases, J lost 7 bases, and 11 bases stayed unmatched.

Within the sample, this clonotype is medium-sized. The rearrangement joins TRBV2 to TRBJ1-5, with D possibly being TRBD1 (5 bases). Per the germline V gene, CDR1 is SNHLY and CDR2 is FYNNEI. This CDR3 is built from 13 residues. Trimming shortened V by 8 bases and J by 2 bases, and 10 bases separated the two germline ends. CDR3 DNA: TGTGCCAGCGGGCAGGGCGGCAATCAGCCCCAGCATTTT. Translating it yields CASGQGGNQPQHF.

Many counts were recorded for this clonotype. The chain joins TRBV24-1 to TRBJ2-3; TRBD1 agrees at 7 bases. Germline lookup yields CDR1 KGHDR and CDR2 SFDVKD. Trimming at V came to 9 bases and at J to 1 base, leaving 3 bases not matched to a gene. This CDR3 comprises 13 residues. In DNA, the CDR3 is TGTGCCACCGACAGGGACGGCACAGATACGCAGTATTTT. Translated, it gives CATDRDGTDTQYF.